The 27 T cell receptor beta chains listed next were all sequenced from one sample in a study of post-analysis software for immune sequencing data. Study results and caveats: Relative to controls, patients had about 5 TRBV segments at higher frequency, with TRBV5-6, TRBV5-1 and TRBV20-1 among these.

These TCRs are of unknown antigen specificity. Tagging with unique molecular identifiers was a feature of the TCR beta cDNA libraries. Each CDR3 protein gets one entry after TCRdb re-called the PCR reads with MiXCR. The table has 700,000 to 800,000 distinct CDR3 sequences, 30% seen once. Sequencing input: blood. These receptors were collected from a girl between 10 and 17 years old with multiple sclerosis.

The chain couples TRBV20-1 to TRBJ2-4, with 8 bases that match TRBD1. J lost 0 bases, V lost 0 bases, and 4 bases had no gene match. Germline CDR1 and CDR2: DFQATT and SNEGSKA (reference sequence). The CDR3 totals 16 residues. The CDR3 DNA follows: TGCAGTGCTAGAGATTGGACAGGGCAAGCCAAAAACATTCAGTACTTC. It is translated as CSARDWTGQAKNIQYF.

Many counts were recorded for this clonotype. V gene TRBV7-2 combines with J gene TRBJ2-6; unclear D gene. CDR1 is SGHTA, CDR2 FQGNSA, per germline. V lost 5 bases, J lost 0 bases, and 5 bases lay in between. This CDR3 has 14 residues. The CDR3 sequence is CASSPTSGANVLTF. CDR3 DNA: TGTGCCAGCAGCCCCACCTCTGGGGCCAACGTCCTGACTTTC.

The chain is built from TRBV5-1 and TRBJ1-1; the match to TRBD1 covers 7 bases. The germline V gene has CDR1 SGHRS and CDR2 YFSETQ. The V gene end was trimmed by 4 bases and the J gene end by 10 bases; junction bases not matched to a gene: 4. This CDR3 is 11 amino acids long. CDR3 DNA: TGCGCCAGCAGCGAAGGGACAGTAGCTTTCTTT. Its protein product is CASSEGTVAFF. Full variable domain (rest looked up from reference TRBV5-1 and TRBJ1-1): KAGVTQTPRYLIKTRGQQVTLSCSPISGHRSVSWYQQTPGQGLQFLFEYFSETQRNKGNFPGRFSGRQFSNSRSEMNVSTLELGDSALYLCASSEGTVAFFGQGTRLTVV.

There are a few counts of this clonotype. The chain employs TRBV10-3 and TRBJ2-7; D not resolved. V gave up 2 bases and J gave up 10 bases, with 9 bases separating them. The CDR3 loop spans 11 amino acids. The germline V gene encodes CDR1 ENHRY and CDR2 SYGVKD. The CDR3 here is CAISEGEEQYF. The DNA for the CDR3 is TGTGCCATCAGTGAGGGGGAAGAACAGTACTTC.

This chain uses TRBV10-1 with TRBJ2-7; 14 bases fit TRBD2. Germline trimming cut 5 bases from V and 6 bases from J; bases unmatched to any gene: 6. This CDR3 is built from 15 residues. CDR1 is WNHNN, CDR2 SYGVQD, per germline (reference sequence). CDR3 sequence (DNA): TGCGCCAGCAGTCCGGGACTAGCGGGAGTCTTCGAGCAGTACTTC. This sequence encodes CASSPGLAGVFEQYF.

This clonotype occurred a few times. The rearrangement joins TRBV6-2 or TRBV6-3 to TRBJ2-1; D ambiguous. There are 11 residues in the CDR3. V lost 4 bases to trimming and J lost 13 bases, with 11 bases between them. CDR1 is MNHEY, CDR2 SVGEGT, per germline. The CDR3 here is CASSFGPSQFF. DNA of the CDR3: TGTGCCAGCAGTTTTGGGCCTAGTCAGTTCTTC.

With respect to this clonotype: Germline is not matched at one junction end, which may reflect a read error. J is TRBJ2-1 and V is TRBV13, with 12 positions matching TRBD2. The CDR3 covers 15 residues. CDR1 is PRHDT and CDR2 is FYEKMQ in the germline V gene (reference sequence). The CDR3 coding sequence is TGTGCCAGCATCCGAAGGACTAGCGGGAACGTTGAGCGGTTCTTC. Translation: CASIRRTSGNVERFF.

This clonotype appeared a few times. The chain links TRBV7-2 to TRBJ2-3; D may be TRBD2 (6 bases). This CDR3 is 17 amino acids long. Trimming pared 0 bases from V and 6 bases from J, leaving 19 bases between. Germline CDR1 and CDR2: SGHTA and FQGNSA. DNA for the CDR3: TGTGCCAGCAGCTTAGCGGGGGTACTAGCTGGGGGGGATACGCAGTATTTT. Encoded protein: CASSLAGVLAGGDTQYF.

This clonotype was counted a few times. The rearrangement uses TRBV27 and TRBJ2-7; D ambiguous. CDR1 MNHEY and CDR2 SMNVEV come from the germline V gene (reference sequence). CDR3 length: 12 amino acids. With 5 bases removed from V and 4 bases from J, the gap between germline ends came to 9 bases. The DNA of the CDR3 is TGTGCCAGCAGTGATAGTACTTACGAGCAGTACTTC. Protein product: CASSDSTYEQYF.

The chain uses TRBV18 and TRBJ2-1; 7 nucleotides agree with TRBD1. The CDR3 consists of 15 residues. Germline CDR1 and CDR2: KGHSH and LQKENI. The junction had 6 bases not matched to a gene; V was cut back by 4 bases and J by 3 bases. CDR3 in DNA: TGTGCCAGCTCACGTCAGGACAGGTACTACAATGAGCAGTTCTTC. Its translation: CASSRQDRYYNEQFF. The complete variable domain, with remaining parts taken from reference TRBV18 and TRBJ2-1, reads NAGVMQNPRHLVRRRGQEARLRCSPMKGHSHVYWYRQLPEEGLKFMVYLQKENIIDESGMPKERFSAEFPKEGPSILRIQQVVRGDSAAYFCASSRQDRYYNEQFFGPGTRLTVL.

This clonotype was detected a few times. The chain couples TRBV20-1 to TRBJ2-5; TRBD2 aligns across 7 bases. V was pared by 5 bases and J by 0 bases, with 3 bases of the junction left unmatched. Germline values: CDR1 DFQATT, CDR2 SNEGSKA (reference sequence). This CDR3 region has 13 residues. This CDR3 reads CSALTSDQETQYF. CDR3 DNA: TGCAGTGCTCTTACTAGCGACCAAGAGACCCAGTACTTC.

There are a few counts of this clonotype. Sequence at one end of the junction differs from germline and may be a read error. This rearrangement joins TRBV24-1 to TRBJ2-1, with 9 bases aligning to TRBD2. CDR3 length: 16 residues. CDR1 and CDR2 from the germline V gene are KGHDR and SFDVKD. The DNA for the CDR3 is TGTGCCACCGGAGCAGGCTACGCGGGAGGGTTAGATGAACAGTTCTTC. Protein: CATGAGYAGGLDEQFF.

This chain uses TRBV20-1 with TRBJ2-7; D uncertain. V lost 7 bases to trimming and J lost 3 bases, with 16 bases between them. The CDR3 has 13 amino acids. The V gene's germline CDR1 is DFQATT and CDR2 SNEGSKA (reference sequence). The CDR3 is CSGTSGSDYEQYF. The CDR3 nucleotides are TGCAGTGGCACATCCGGATCCGACTACGAGCAGTACTTC.

The gene calls are TRBV29-1 and TRBJ1-1, with D unresolved. The V gene's germline CDR1 is SQVTM and CDR2 ANQGSEA. This CDR3 region has 11 residues. The DNA of the CDR3 is TGCAGGGTGGGGAGGGACACTGAAGCTTTCTTT. This encodes CRVGRDTEAFF.

This clonotype was counted between two and nine times. The genes are TRBV12-3 or TRBV12-4 and TRBJ2-3; TRBD2 agrees at 9 bases. Unmatched junction bases numbered 7, after V lost 5 bases and J lost 4 bases. The CDR3 is made up of 15 amino acids. The CDR3 nucleotides read TGTGCCAGCAGTAAAGGCGGGGGGGCCGCAGATACGCAGTATTTT. Protein: CASSKGGGAADTQYF.

This clonotype was seen once. The chain employs TRBV14 and TRBJ2-5; 10 bases are a match to TRBD1. This CDR3 is built from 15 residues. Germline trimming cut 4 bases from V and 4 bases from J; bases unmatched to any gene: 6. CDR1 and CDR2 from the germline V gene are SGHDN and FVKESK. DNA of the CDR3: TGTGCCAGCAGCCGGCGGACAGGGGGTACAGAGACCCAGTACTTC. It codes for CASSRRTGGTETQYF.

A single count supports this clonotype. One base away lies a much larger clone, so this may be a sequencing read error. This rearrangement joins TRBV5-1 to TRBJ2-3; 11 positions match TRBD2. The CDR3 consists of 16 residues. In germline, CDR1 is SGHRS, CDR2 YFSETQ. DNA of the CDR3: TGCGCCAGCAGCTTCATGGGACTAGCGGAGCTAGATGCGCAGTATTTT. Protein product: CASSFMGLAELDAQYF.

V and J are TRBV5-8 and TRBJ2-7; TRBD1 agrees at 7 bases. From germline, CDR1 is SGHTS and CDR2 YDEGEE. V was pared by 2 bases and J by 3 bases, with 5 bases of the junction left unmatched. The CDR3 is 14 amino acids. CDR3 DNA sequence: TGTGCCAGCAGCTTTTGGACAGGATACTACGAGCAGTACTTC. Protein product: CASSFWTGYYEQYF. Drawing the rest from reference TRBV5-8 and TRBJ2-7, the complete variable domain is EAGVTQSPTHLIKTRGQQATLRCSPISGHTSVYWYQQALGLGLQFLLWYDEGEERNRGNFPPRFSGRQFPNYSSELNVNALELEDSALYLCASSFWTGYYEQYFGPGTRLTVT.

This chain connects TRBV9 to TRBJ1-2; D gene uncertain. Trimming shortened V by 4 bases and J by 0 bases, and 16 bases separated the two germline ends. The CDR3 loop spans 16 amino acids. The germline V gene encodes CDR1 SGDLS and CDR2 YYNGEE. In DNA form, the CDR3 reads TGTGCCAGCAGCCCCCGTTCCTCCTTAGCTAACTATGGCTACACCTTC. It specifies CASSPRSSLANYGYTF.

This clonotype was counted a few times. This rearrangement joins TRBV5-1 to TRBJ1-6; D possibly corresponds to TRBD1 (5 bases). Germline CDR1 reads SGHRS; CDR2 reads YFSETQ. Trimming removed 0 bases at V and 15 bases at J, with 10 bases between. The CDR3 length is 12 residues. This chain's CDR3 is CASSLDRIVLHF. The DNA of the CDR3 is TGCGCCAGCAGCTTGGACAGGATCGTCCTCCACTTT.

The chain has TRBV12-3 or TRBV12-4 and TRBJ2-3; 14 bases are shared with TRBD2. Unmatched junction bases numbered 2, after V lost 6 bases and J lost 3 bases. The CDR3 spans 15 residues. The CDR3 protein is CASRGTSGGTDTQYF. The CDR3 DNA sequence: TGTGCCAGCAGGGGGACTAGCGGGGGTACAGATACGCAGTATTTT.

This clonotype came up a few times. The chain carries TRBV29-1 and TRBJ2-7; D may be TRBD2 (6 bases). Germline V gene data show CDR1 as SQVTM and CDR2 as ANQGSEA. This CDR3 region has 12 residues. The V and J ends lost 7 bases and 2 bases respectively, with 12 bases between them. Here the CDR3 reads CSASGGPYEQYF. The CDR3 nucleotides are TGCAGCGCATCCGGGGGTCCCTACGAGCAGTACTTC.

The chain combines TRBV20-1 with TRBJ2-7, with 7 bases aligning to TRBD2. CDR1 and CDR2 from the germline V gene are DFQATT and SNEGSKA (reference sequence). The V segment lost 6 bases and the J segment 6 bases; nucleotides outside the gene matches: 11. CDR3 length equals 13 residues. DNA of the CDR3: TGCAGTGCCAAGGAGGCGGGAGTGGCCGAGCAGTACTTC. As protein: CSAKEAGVAEQYF.

The CDR3 here is CATSFGGQPYGYTF. CDR3 bases: TGTGCCACCAGTTTCGGGGGCCAGCCCTATGGCTACACCTTC. The chain employs TRBV24-1 and TRBJ1-2; weak D call: TRBD1 (6 bases). Germline lookup yields CDR1 KGHDR and CDR2 SFDVKD. The V end was cut by 6 bases, the J end by 4 bases, with 14 bases between. The CDR3 totals 14 residues.

The CDR3 coding sequence is TGTGCCAGCTCACCACCGAGTCGATCGGCTAGCGGGGTCTACGAGCAGTACTTC. It encodes CASSPPSRSASGVYEQYF. This chain links TRBV18 with TRBJ2-7, with 9 bases identical to TRBD2. Trimming cost V 0 bases and J 3 bases; bases outside gene matches: 12. Germline lookup yields CDR1 KGHSH and CDR2 LQKENI. The CDR3 length is 18 residues.

This clonotype was recorded a few times. V usage is TRBV5-5 and J usage is TRBJ1-2; weak D call: TRBD1 (5 bases). Per germline, CDR1 SGHKS and CDR2 YYEKEE (reference sequence). The CDR3 sequence is 16 residues long. V was cut by 0 bases and J by 0 bases, with 12 bases left in between. The CDR3 DNA sequence: TGTGCCAGCAGCTTGGCCACCAGGGTGACTAACTATGGCTACACCTTC. Translated, it gives CASSLATRVTNYGYTF.

Points on this clonotype: The junction does not match germline at one end; this may be a read error. V usage is TRBV12-3 or TRBV12-4 and J usage is TRBJ2-5; TRBD2 matches 8 bases. The CDR3 runs to 20 residues. In DNA, the CDR3 is TGTGCCAGCAGTTTAGGGAGAGTCCAATATCCACTAGCGGATCAAGGGACCCAGTACTTC. This translates into CASSLGRVQYPLADQGTQYF.